This T cell receptor beta chain was found in a study of blood T cells in healthy people across ages. This CDR3 contains 13 residues. Germline V CDR1 and CDR2: SQVTM, ANQGSEA. Study conclusions and caveats: Not knowing donor CMV status may have confounded expanded clonotype changes. Both higher diversity and more naive CD4+ cells marked long-lived donors when set against aged donors. Diversity figures based on one million T cells were deemed too low.

As concerns this clonotype: The target antigen is unknown.

There were at least 6 micrograms of total RNA extracted from every sample. Primed by a sample-barcoded 5' primer and a J-beta primer mix, a second PCR proceeded for 7 to 11 cycles. TCRdb independently ran MiXCR on the 5' RACE reads; one entry per CDR3 protein. Here the sample spans some 1.8 million distinct CDR3 sequences, around 42% being singletons. The sequenced sample consisted of blood. The V and J genes are TRBV29-1 and TRBJ2-4; 7 bases are shared with TRBD2. The closer fit of TRBJ2-7 to the DNA end suggests the J call may be wrong. The TCR sequence derives from a human donor in good health. CDR3 nucleotide sequence: TGCAGCGTTGGCAGGGCCGGGGAGGGCGAGCAGTACTTC. Protein product: CSVGRAGEGEQYF.